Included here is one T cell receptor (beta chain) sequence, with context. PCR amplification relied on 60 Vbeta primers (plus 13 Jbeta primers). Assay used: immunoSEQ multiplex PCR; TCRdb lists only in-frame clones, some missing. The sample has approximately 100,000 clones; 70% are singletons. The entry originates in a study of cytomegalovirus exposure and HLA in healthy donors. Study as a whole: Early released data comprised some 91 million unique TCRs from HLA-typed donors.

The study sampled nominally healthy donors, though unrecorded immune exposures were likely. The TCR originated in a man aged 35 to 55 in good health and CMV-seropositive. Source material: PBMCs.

CDR3 sequence reads: CASSFLNSNTEAFF. DNA of the CDR3: TGTGCCAGCAGCTTCCTTAACAGTAACACTGAAGCTTTCTTT. The chain carries TRBV11-2 and TRBJ1-1; D is unresolved. Germline CDR1 SGHAT, CDR2 FQNNGV. This CDR3 is built from 14 residues. The V and J ends lost 3 bases and 2 bases respectively, with 10 bases between them.